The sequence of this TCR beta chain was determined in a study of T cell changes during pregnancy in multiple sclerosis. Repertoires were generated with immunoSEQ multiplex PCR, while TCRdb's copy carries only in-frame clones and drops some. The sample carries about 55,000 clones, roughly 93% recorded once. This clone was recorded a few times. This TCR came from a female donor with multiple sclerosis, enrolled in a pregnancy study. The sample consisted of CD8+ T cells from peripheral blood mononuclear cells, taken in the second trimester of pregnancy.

In nucleotides, the CDR3 is TGTGCCAGCAGCTCCGTAACAGGGACCCATGGCTACACCTTC. Its translation is CASSSVTGTHGYTF. The chain carries TRBV5-4 and TRBJ1-2; perhaps TRBD1 as D (6 bases). The CDR3 loop spans 14 amino acids. V dropped 3 bases and J dropped 6 bases, with 15 bases sitting between them. Germline V gene lookup returns CDR1 SGHNT and CDR2 YYREEE (reference sequence).